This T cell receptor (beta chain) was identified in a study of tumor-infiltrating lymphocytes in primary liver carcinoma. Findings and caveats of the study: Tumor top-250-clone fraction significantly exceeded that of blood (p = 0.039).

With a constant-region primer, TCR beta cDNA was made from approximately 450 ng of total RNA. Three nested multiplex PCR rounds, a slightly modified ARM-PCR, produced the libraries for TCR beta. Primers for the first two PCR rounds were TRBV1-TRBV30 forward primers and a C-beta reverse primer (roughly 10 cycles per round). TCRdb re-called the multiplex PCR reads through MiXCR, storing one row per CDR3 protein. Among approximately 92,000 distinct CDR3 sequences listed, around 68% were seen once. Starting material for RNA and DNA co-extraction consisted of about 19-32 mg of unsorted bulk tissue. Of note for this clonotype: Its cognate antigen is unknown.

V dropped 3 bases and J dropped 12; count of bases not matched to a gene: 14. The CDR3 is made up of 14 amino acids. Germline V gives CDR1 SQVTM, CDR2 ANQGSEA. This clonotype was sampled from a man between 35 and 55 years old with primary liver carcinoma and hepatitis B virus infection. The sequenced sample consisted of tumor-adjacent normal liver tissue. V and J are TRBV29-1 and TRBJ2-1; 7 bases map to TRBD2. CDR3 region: CSVDLSSGYDGQFF. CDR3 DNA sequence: TGCAGCGTTGACCTGTCTAGCGGATACGATGGGCAGTTCTTC.